The source of this T cell receptor (beta chain) is a study of tumor-infiltrating lymphocytes in primary liver carcinoma. Findings and caveats of the study: It was tumor-adjacent and tumor-blood pairs that overlapped less than tumor region pairs did.

From approximately 530 ng of total RNA, TCR beta-specific cDNA was reverse-transcribed using a constant-region primer. Each TCR beta library was derived from three nested multiplex PCR rounds that employed slightly modified ARM-PCR. The first two PCR rounds used TRBV1-TRBV30 forward primers with a C-beta reverse primer, roughly 11 cycles each. Using its own MiXCR run on the multiplex PCR reads, TCRdb lists one record per CDR3 protein. This table has about 310,000 distinct CDR3 sequences, around 50% appearing once. CDR1 and CDR2 (germline): SGHAT, FQNNGV. The CDR3 is 13 residues long. In regard to this clonotype: Its antigen is unknown. A read error may account for a junction end that differs from germline.

Germline DNA was also extracted, and blood RNA was taken from unsorted whole blood. The clonotype comes from a young woman with primary liver carcinoma and hepatitis B virus infection. The sequenced material came from peripheral blood. The chain employs TRBV11-2 and TRBJ2-3; tentatively, D is TRBD1 (5 bases). The CDR3 is CASSSGFTDTQCF. The DNA for the CDR3 is TGTGCCAGCAGCTCAGGGTTTACAGATACGCAGTGTTTT.